Below, 27 T cell receptor beta chains from the same sample are listed, as sequenced in a study of cytomegalovirus exposure and HLA in healthy donors. 60 Vbeta and 13 Jbeta primers were used in PCR. Repertoires were generated with immunoSEQ multiplex PCR, while TCRdb's copy carries only in-frame clones and drops some. The data show 160,000 or so clones, with over 70% seen just once and 6.5% to 9% held by the top ten. Material: PBMCs. Source of these receptors: a middle-aged woman in good health and CMV-seropositive.

This chain uses TRBV10-3 with TRBJ1-1, with TRBD1 matching 8 bases. CDR3 length equals 17 residues. Germline V lookup: CDR1 ENHRY, CDR2 SYGVKD. Trimming removed 6 bases from V and 0 bases from J; junction bases left unmatched: 12. The CDR3: CAIRTPDRGGLNTEAFF. The DNA for the CDR3 is TGTGCCATCAGGACCCCCGACAGGGGAGGTTTGAACACTGAAGCTTTCTTT.

This clone was seen only a few times. The chain carries TRBV7-6 and TRBJ2-6; D remains ambiguous. Trimming stripped 10 bases from V and 2 bases from J, with 9 bases between. The CDR3 covers 13 residues. Germline CDR1 is SGHVS and CDR2 is FNYEAQ. CDR3 protein: CAIDVAGANVLTF. In nucleotides, the CDR3 is TGTGCCATAGATGTGGCTGGGGCCAACGTCCTGACTTTC.

V is TRBV5-1 and J is TRBJ2-3; tentatively, D is TRBD1 (6 bases). The CDR3 loop spans 16 amino acids. Trimming cost V 3 bases and J 1 base, with 15 bases left between them. The germline CDR1 and CDR2 sequences are SGHRS and YFSETQ. In DNA form, the CDR3 reads TGCGCCAGCAGCTACGCCGGGACACGAGGCACAGATACGCAGTATTTT. Amino acid sequence: CASSYAGTRGTDTQYF. Based on the CDR3 plus reference TRBV5-1 and TRBJ2-3, the full variable domain is KAGVTQTPRYLIKTRGQQVTLSCSPISGHRSVSWYQQTPGQGLQFLFEYFSETQRNKGNFPGRFSGRQFSNSRSEMNVSTLELGDSALYLCASSYAGTRGTDTQYFGPGTRLTVL.

The chain uses TRBV6-5 and TRBJ1-1; D perhaps matches TRBD1 (5 bases). Germline-derived CDR1 and CDR2 are MNHEY and SVGAGI. The CDR3 consists of 15 residues. V was shortened by 0 bases and J by 3 bases, with 11 bases between the two germline ends. This chain's CDR3 is CASSYSIGGYTEAFF. The CDR3 DNA reads as TGTGCCAGCAGTTACTCGATCGGGGGATACACTGAAGCTTTCTTT.

The chain has TRBV19 and TRBJ1-2, with 10 bases matching TRBD1. The trim removed 4 bases at V and 8 bases at J, leaving 10 bases unmatched. The CDR3 runs to 15 residues. Germline values: CDR1 LNHDA, CDR2 SQIVND (reference sequence). CDR3 nucleotide sequence: TGTGCCAGTAGTACAGCCCGGGACAGGGGAAGAGGCTACACCTTC. Translated, it gives CASSTARDRGRGYTF.

The chain links TRBV30 to TRBJ1-2, with a possible D match to TRBD1 (5 bases). The CDR3 consists of 15 residues. Trimming took 0 bases from V and 4 from J, leaving 15 bases between them. Germline V gene sequence: CDR1 GTSNPN, CDR2 SVGIG (reference sequence). The CDR3 DNA follows: TGTGCCTGGAGTGTACAAGGGGTGGGGCCCTATGGCTACACCTTC. This encodes CAWSVQGVGPYGYTF.

The chain is built from TRBV9 and TRBJ1-4; D gene uncertain. V lost 1 base and J 7 bases, leaving 8 bases between the germline ends. Germline CDR1 reads SGDLS; CDR2 reads YYNGEE. The CDR3 extends over 13 amino acids. The CDR3 sequence is CASSVFPGEKLFF. The CDR3 DNA follows: TGTGCCAGCAGCGTATTCCCCGGTGAAAAACTGTTTTTT.

The V call is TRBV30, the J call TRBJ1-1; D perhaps matches TRBD1 (5 bases). V gave up 2 bases and J gave up 6 bases, with 10 bases separating them. There are 12 residues in the CDR3. Germline CDR1 and CDR2: GTSNPN and SVGIG (reference sequence). CDR3 nucleotide sequence: TGTGCCTGGAGTCCGGGACTCTCTGAAGCTTTCTTT. This encodes CAWSPGLSEAFF. Filled out from reference TRBV30 and TRBJ1-1, the complete variable domain reads SQTIHQWPATLVQPVGSPLSLECTVEGTSNPNLYWYRQAAGRGLQLLFYSVGIGQISSEVPQNLSASRPQDRQFILSSKKLLLSDSGFYLCAWSPGLSEAFFGQGTRLTVV.

The chain combines TRBV9 with TRBJ1-2, with no clear D. Germline CDR1 SGDLS, CDR2 YYNGEE. V was shortened by 4 bases and J by 8 bases, with 15 bases between the two germline ends. This CDR3 is built from 13 residues. The CDR3 spells CASSPLGGRGYTF. The CDR3 DNA is TGTGCCAGCAGCCCACTAGGAGGCCGGGGCTACACCTTC.

This chain links TRBV7-3 with TRBJ2-2; weak D call: TRBD1 (6 bases). Per the germline V gene, CDR1 is SGHTA and CDR2 is FQGTGA. V lost 5 bases and J lost 4, with 14 bases in between. The CDR3 extends over 15 amino acids. Here the CDR3 reads CASSEAGAPTGELFF. The CDR3, as DNA: TGTGCCAGCAGCGAGGCAGGGGCTCCCACCGGGGAGCTGTTTTTT.

The CDR3 protein is CASSPTGLLWAQFF. DNA for the CDR3: TGTGCCAGTAGTCCCACGGGACTACTTTGGGCGCAGTTCTTC. The gene calls are TRBV19 and TRBJ2-1; 7 nucleotides agree with TRBD2. There are 14 residues in the CDR3. The J segment lost 12 bases and the V segment lost 5 bases, leaving 13 bases of the junction unmatched. The germline CDR1 and CDR2 sequences are LNHDA and SQIVND (reference sequence).

This clone came up a few times. Different DNA sequences within this sample yield the same CDR3. The DNA for the CDR3 is TGCGCCAGCAGCTCGACAGGCGGTGAAAAACTGTTTTTT. The encoded protein is CASSSTGGEKLFF. V usage is TRBV5-1 and J usage is TRBJ1-4, with a possible D match to TRBD1 (6 bases). Looked up from germline, CDR1 is SGHRS and CDR2 is YFSETQ. CDR3 length: 13 amino acids. V gave up 3 bases and J gave up 7 bases, with 10 bases separating them. The full variable domain, rest sourced from reference TRBV5-1 and TRBJ1-4, is KAGVTQTPRYLIKTRGQQVTLSCSPISGHRSVSWYQQTPGQGLQFLFEYFSETQRNKGNFPGRFSGRQFSNSRSEMNVSTLELGDSALYLCASSSTGGEKLFFGSGTQLSVL.

This clone was seen a handful of times. This chain uses TRBV30 with TRBJ1-5; D ambiguous. CDR1 is GTSNPN, CDR2 SVGIG, per germline (reference sequence). The CDR3 length is 13 residues. With 4 bases removed from V and 0 bases from J, the gap between germline ends came to 7 bases. The CDR3 region is CAWTSDSNQPQHF. CDR3 sequence (DNA): TGTGCCTGGACCTCAGATAGCAATCAGCCCCAGCATTTT.

This clone was recorded once. The chain recombines TRBV9 with TRBJ1-1; D may be TRBD1 (5 bases). The V gene's germline CDR1 is SGDLS and CDR2 YYNGEE. Trimming pared 0 bases from V and 5 bases from J, leaving 17 bases between. The CDR3 totals 16 residues. The CDR3 nucleotides are TGTGCCAGCAGCGTAGATATTTTGGGGGGGGATACTGAAGCTTTCTTT. This sequence encodes CASSVDILGGDTEAFF.

The chain links TRBV15 to TRBJ1-5, with a possible D match to TRBD1 (6 bases). The CDR3 is made up of 14 amino acids. The V and J ends lost 5 bases and 4 bases respectively, with 12 bases between them. The germline V gene encodes CDR1 LNHNV and CDR2 YYDKDF (reference sequence). The CDR3 region has the DNA TGTGCCACCAGCTTGGACAGAGGAAATCAGCCCCAGCATTTT. It specifies CATSLDRGNQPQHF.

DNA for the CDR3: TGTGCCTGGAACATCCAGGGTCGGAATGAGCAGTTCTTC. Protein: CAWNIQGRNEQFF. V usage is TRBV30 and J usage is TRBJ2-1; D possibly corresponds to TRBD1 (5 bases). This CDR3 spans 13 amino acids. CDR1 GTSNPN and CDR2 SVGIG come from the germline V gene (reference sequence). V lost 4 bases and J lost 7, with 14 bases in between. The whole variable domain, filled in from reference TRBV30 and TRBJ2-1, reads SQTIHQWPATLVQPVGSPLSLECTVEGTSNPNLYWYRQAAGRGLQLLFYSVGIGQISSEVPQNLSASRPQDRQFILSSKKLLLSDSGFYLCAWNIQGRNEQFFGPGTRLTVL.

J is TRBJ2-7 and V is TRBV2; TRBD1 might be the D (6 bases). V gave up 4 bases and J gave up 3 bases, with 7 bases separating them. This CDR3 is built from 12 residues. Germline V lookup: CDR1 SNHLY, CDR2 FYNNEI. CDR3: CASSGDIYEQYF. CDR3 bases: TGTGCCAGCAGTGGGGACATCTACGAGCAGTACTTC.

This rearrangement joins TRBV30 to TRBJ2-1; D is uncertain. Deletions cut 2 bases from V and 6 bases from J, with 8 bases between. CDR3 size: 12 residues. Germline loops: CDR1 GTSNPN, CDR2 SVGIG (reference sequence). CDR3 residues: CAWSSTGNEQFF. The CDR3 coding sequence is TGTGCCTGGAGTTCGACGGGCAATGAGCAGTTCTTC.

The gene calls are TRBV5-6 and TRBJ2-7, with 7 bases fitting TRBD1. This CDR3 is built from 15 residues. The J segment lost 5 bases and the V segment lost 4 bases, leaving 12 bases of the junction unmatched. Germline assignment: CDR1 SGHDT and CDR2 YYEEEE. In nucleotides, the CDR3 is TGTGCCAGCAGCGGACCGGGACAGCGGACCCACGAGCAGTACTTC. Protein: CASSGPGQRTHEQYF. Variable domain in full (rest from reference TRBV5-6 and TRBJ2-7): DAGVTQSPTHLIKTRGQQVTLRCSPKSGHDTVSWYQQALGQGPQFIFQYYEEEERQRGNFPDRFSGHQFPNYSSELNVNALLLGDSALYLCASSGPGQRTHEQYFGPGTRLTVT.

This chain links TRBV27 with TRBJ2-7; D may be TRBD2 (5 bases). Trimming removed 6 bases from V and 6 bases from J, with 15 bases in between. CDR1 is MNHEY, CDR2 SMNVEV, per germline (reference sequence). This CDR3 has 13 amino acids. CDR3 nucleotide sequence: TGTGCCAGCAGAAACCGGACTCGAGGCGAGCAGTACTTC. It encodes CASRNRTRGEQYF.

The rearrangement joins TRBV7-8 to TRBJ2-5, with 14 bases matching TRBD2. The CDR3 runs to 16 residues. Germline-derived CDR1 and CDR2 are SGHVS and FQNEAQ. V dropped 5 bases and J dropped 3; count of bases not matched to a gene: 5. DNA for the CDR3: TGTGCCAGCAGCCCGCGACTAGCGGGGGGGGAAGAGACCCAGTACTTC. It codes for CASSPRLAGGEETQYF.

The V and J genes are TRBV5-1 and TRBJ2-1, with a possible D match to TRBD1 (5 bases). This CDR3 region has 13 residues. Germline V gene lookup returns CDR1 SGHRS and CDR2 YFSETQ. Trimming cost V 3 bases and J 6 bases, with 10 bases left between them. CDR3 protein: CASSSMQGNEQFF. The CDR3 DNA reads TGCGCCAGCAGCTCAATGCAGGGCAATGAGCAGTTCTTC.

The chain employs TRBV14 and TRBJ2-2; perhaps TRBD2 as D (5 bases). The CDR3 has 15 residues. V gave up 0 bases and J gave up 7 bases, with 12 bases separating them. CDR1 is SGHDN, CDR2 FVKESK, per germline. The CDR3 here is CASSQDLAGIGELFF. CDR3 nucleotide sequence: TGTGCCAGCAGCCAAGATCTTGCCGGGATCGGGGAGCTGTTTTTT.

The table lists this clone with a count of one. The chain carries TRBV30 and TRBJ2-5; 15 bases match TRBD2. CDR1 is GTSNPN, CDR2 SVGIG, per germline (reference sequence). V shed 2 bases and J 5 bases; nucleotides not matched to a gene: 9. The CDR3 runs 17 residues. Here the CDR3 reads CAWSQGTSGGPGETQYF. As DNA, the CDR3 is TGTGCCTGGAGTCAGGGGACTAGCGGGGGGCCAGGGGAGACCCAGTACTTC. Complete variable domain (other parts from reference TRBV30 and TRBJ2-5): SQTIHQWPATLVQPVGSPLSLECTVEGTSNPNLYWYRQAAGRGLQLLFYSVGIGQISSEVPQNLSASRPQDRQFILSSKKLLLSDSGFYLCAWSQGTSGGPGETQYFGPGTRLLVL.

The chain employs TRBV30 and TRBJ1-2; D gene ambiguous. There are 12 residues in the CDR3. Trimming stripped 4 bases from V and 3 bases from J, with 9 bases between. The V gene's germline CDR1 is GTSNPN and CDR2 SVGIG (reference sequence). This chain's CDR3 is CAWMWADYGYTF. CDR3 DNA sequence: TGTGCCTGGATGTGGGCCGACTATGGCTACACCTTC. The whole variable domain, remainder taken from reference TRBV30 and TRBJ1-2, is SQTIHQWPATLVQPVGSPLSLECTVEGTSNPNLYWYRQAAGRGLQLLFYSVGIGQISSEVPQNLSASRPQDRQFILSSKKLLLSDSGFYLCAWMWADYGYTFGSGTRLTVV.

This chain joins TRBV20-1 and TRBJ1-2; a possible D gene is TRBD1 (5 bases). Trimming left V 6 bases short and J 6 bases short, with 8 bases between. CDR1 is DFQATT and CDR2 is SNEGSKA in the germline V gene (reference sequence). The length of the CDR3 is 10 residues. The CDR3 protein is CSASGDGYTF. Written as DNA, the CDR3 is TGCAGTGCGTCGGGGGATGGCTACACCTTC.

This clone was found a few times. The J gene is TRBJ1-2, the V gene TRBV6-1; 10 positions match TRBD1. V lost 3 bases, J lost 12 bases, and 7 bases stayed unmatched. The CDR3 covers 13 residues. CDR1 is MNHNS, CDR2 SASEGT, per germline. The CDR3 DNA follows: TGTGCCAGCAGTGATTCTCTGACAGGGGGCAACACCTTC. Translating it yields CASSDSLTGGNTF.